The present TCR beta chain was sequenced within a study of blood T cell repertoires in COVID-19. Study at large: Whether acute or convalescent, the COVID-19 samples came from the United States, Italy and Spain.

Sequencing used immunoSEQ multiplex PCR; TCRdb keeps in-frame clones, though not all of them. Here the sample spans more than 200,000 clones, 84% being singletons. The V end was cut by 1 base, the J end by 5 bases, with 14 bases between. The CDR3 contains 14 residues. From germline, CDR1 is SQVTM and CDR2 ANQGSEA. Sequencing used peripheral blood. The chain joins TRBV29-1 to TRBJ2-5, with a possible D match to TRBD2 (5 bases). The TCR sequence derives from a man aged 55-75 years with acute or convalescent COVID-19. CDR3 sequence (DNA): TGCAGCGTTGAAGGAGGGAATGGTGGGGAGACCCAGTACTTC. Translated: CSVEGGNGGETQYF.